The 32 T cell receptor beta chains below come from one sample, sequenced in a study of shared clonotypes between healthy human individuals. Repertoires were generated with immunoSEQ multiplex PCR, while TCRdb's copy carries only in-frame clones and drops some. Among around 2.5 million clones, 80% to 95% were seen once, and the ten largest hold approximately 0.37%. What was sequenced was naive CD4+ T cells from PBMCs. Subset noted: CD45RA+ positively selected. The receptor set was obtained from a man aged 18 to 35 in good health. Some clones in this sample may be carry-over from other donors' samples.

V is TRBV7-2 and J is TRBJ2-3; 8 nucleotides match TRBD2. The CDR3 covers 15 residues. CDR1 SGHTA and CDR2 FQGNSA come from the germline V gene. Losses at the gene ends were 3 bases for V and 2 bases for J; bases not matched to a gene: 4. DNA for the CDR3: TGTGCCAGCAGCTTTAGACTAGCGAACACAGATACGCAGTATTTT. Protein: CASSFRLANTDTQYF.

This rearrangement joins TRBV5-1 to TRBJ2-7; 13 positions agree with TRBD2. The CDR3 is 18 amino acids. V shed 4 bases, J shed 0 bases, and the junction held 10 bases outside the gene matches. Germline V CDR1 and CDR2: SGHRS, YFSETQ. CDR3 in DNA: TGCGCCAGCAGCCTCACCGGGACTAGCGGGACTCTCTCCTACGAGCAGTACTTC. Its protein is CASSLTGTSGTLSYEQYF.

The rearrangement joins TRBV28 to TRBJ2-2, with 10 bases that match TRBD1. The V and J ends lost 6 bases and 4 bases, in that order; junction bases with no gene match: 8. The CDR3 loop spans 16 amino acids. Per germline, CDR1 MDHEN and CDR2 SYDVKM. CDR3 region: CASRSRQGAGTGELFF. CDR3 coding DNA: TGTGCCAGCAGATCCAGACAGGGGGCGGGCACCGGGGAGCTGTTTTTT.

Turning to this clone: The same CDR3 is also encoded by other DNA sequences in this sample. The V and J genes are TRBV27 and TRBJ2-7, with 9 bases identical to TRBD1. Germline-derived CDR1 and CDR2 are MNHEY and SMNVEV (reference sequence). The ends lost 2 bases at V and 4 bases at J; junction bases unmatched: 3. CDR3 length equals 14 residues. The CDR3 loop is CASSLLQGAYEQYF. The CDR3, as DNA: TGTGCCAGCAGTTTACTACAGGGGGCATACGAGCAGTACTTC.

The genes are TRBV6-1 and TRBJ2-1, with TRBD2 matching 16 bases. Germline V gene sequence: CDR1 MNHNS, CDR2 SASEGT. The trim removed 1 base at V and 9 bases at J, leaving 12 bases unmatched. The CDR3 is 19 amino acids. For the CDR3, the DNA is TGTGCCAGCAGTGAAGTTTGGGGACTAGCGGGAGGGCCCTTCGGTGAGCAGTTCTTC. Its translation: CASSEVWGLAGGPFGEQFF.

The rearrangement joins TRBV4-1 to TRBJ2-5; D may match TRBD1 or TRBD2 (6 bases each). From germline, CDR1 is MGHRA and CDR2 YSYEKL. V was pared by 4 bases and J by 4 bases, with 19 bases between. This CDR3 has 16 residues. CDR3 DNA sequence: TGCGCCAGCAGCCCCGGAGGACGAAGGGGGGCAGAGACCCAGTACTTC. It translates to CASSPGGRRGAETQYF.

This rearrangement joins TRBV19 to TRBJ2-3; weak D call: TRBD1 (6 bases). The germline gives CDR1 LNHDA, CDR2 SQIVND (reference sequence). V lost 8 bases and J lost 2, with 14 bases in between. This CDR3 comprises 14 residues. CDR3 protein: CASHGQTTTDTQYF. CDR3 nucleotides: TGTGCCAGTCATGGACAGACTACCACAGATACGCAGTATTTT.

The rearrangement links TRBV25-1 to TRBJ1-2; D possibly corresponds to TRBD1 (5 bases). Germline V lookup: CDR1 MGHDK, CDR2 SYGVNS. V was trimmed by 10 bases and J by 3 bases, leaving 12 bases between them. The CDR3 covers 12 residues. In DNA form, the CDR3 reads TGTGCCACCCGGGACTTACACTATGGCTACACCTTC. As protein: CATRDLHYGYTF.

The chain carries TRBV6-1 and TRBJ2-5, with TRBD2 matching over 11 bases. The J call is doubtful: the DNA matches TRBJ2-7 better. The CDR3 is 15 amino acids. Germline CDR1 reads MNHNS; CDR2 reads SASEGT. The CDR3 DNA follows: TGTGCCAGCAGCCGCGGGACTAGCGGTTCCTACGAGCAGTACTTC. This sequence encodes CASSRGTSGSYEQYF.

The rearrangement links TRBV5-1 to TRBJ2-5; D uncertain. Germline lookup yields CDR1 SGHRS and CDR2 YFSETQ. With 3 bases removed from V and 4 bases from J, the gap between germline ends came to 16 bases. The CDR3 is made up of 15 amino acids. CDR3 nucleotides: TGCGCCAGCAGCTGGACGGATGGTTCCTTAGAGACCCAGTACTTC. It yields the protein CASSWTDGSLETQYF.

This chain uses TRBV5-1 with TRBJ2-7; D unclear. V was shortened by 0 bases and J by 7 bases, with 14 bases between the two germline ends. This CDR3 is 14 amino acids long. Looked up from germline, CDR1 is SGHRS and CDR2 is YFSETQ. The CDR3 region is CASSLEPRNSEQYF. The CDR3, as DNA: TGCGCCAGCAGCTTGGAACCCAGAAATAGTGAGCAGTACTTC.

The chain recombines TRBV5-6 with TRBJ1-1, with D uncertain. Trimming removed 4 bases from V and 1 base from J, with 11 bases in between. CDR3 length: 14 residues. CDR1 SGHDT and CDR2 YYEEEE come from the germline V gene. CDR3 in DNA: TGTGCCAGCAGCGCGCCACCCACGAACACTGAAGCTTTCTTT. Amino acids: CASSAPPTNTEAFF.

V gene TRBV27 combines with J gene TRBJ2-1; 16 nucleotides agree with TRBD2. The CDR3 is 19 amino acids. CDR1 is MNHEY, CDR2 SMNVEV, per germline (reference sequence). The V gene end was trimmed by 5 bases and the J gene end by 4 bases; junction bases not matched to a gene: 11. The CDR3 sequence: CASSIHGTSGRATYNEQFF. As DNA, the CDR3 is TGTGCCAGCAGTATCCATGGGACTAGCGGGAGGGCCACATACAATGAGCAGTTCTTC.

The V and J genes are TRBV11-1 and TRBJ2-7; 9 bases match TRBD1. The germline gives CDR1 SGHAT, CDR2 FQDESV (reference sequence). Unmatched junction bases numbered 11, after V lost 1 base and J lost 7 bases. The CDR3 is 16 residues long. The DNA of the CDR3 is TGTGCCAGCAGCTTAGTTCCGGGACAGGGAGTTCAGGAGCAGTACTTC. Translating gives CASSLVPGQGVQEQYF.

This chain connects TRBV5-1 to TRBJ2-1; TRBD2 matches at 8 bases. V dropped 3 bases and J dropped 7; count of bases not matched to a gene: 9. The CDR3 contains 15 residues. Germline assignment: CDR1 SGHRS and CDR2 YFSETQ. The CDR3 region is CASSWAGSGTNEQFF. CDR3 DNA sequence: TGCGCCAGCAGCTGGGCGGGTAGCGGGACGAATGAGCAGTTCTTC.

The V and J genes are TRBV18 and TRBJ1-1, with TRBD1 identical over 10 bases. This CDR3 region has 15 residues. The germline CDR1 and CDR2 sequences are KGHSH and LQKENI. Trimming cost V 3 bases and J 4 bases; bases outside gene matches: 5. The CDR3 bases are TGTGCCAGCTCACCGTGGACAGGGGGTCCCACTGAAGCTTTCTTT. Amino acid sequence: CASSPWTGGPTEAFF.

This sequence joins TRBV7-9 and TRBJ2-5; 10 nucleotides align to TRBD1. V was pared by 5 bases and J by 4 bases, with 16 bases of the junction left unmatched. The CDR3 length is 18 residues. CDR1 SEHNR and CDR2 FQNEAQ come from the germline V gene (reference sequence). CDR3 protein: CASSPEAILWTGGETQYF. In DNA form, the CDR3 reads TGTGCCAGCAGCCCAGAGGCTATTTTGTGGACAGGGGGAGAGACCCAGTACTTC.

The rearrangement links TRBV5-1 to TRBJ1-5, with unresolved D. In germline, CDR1 is SGHRS, CDR2 YFSETQ. The length of the CDR3 is 15 residues. Trimming left V 5 bases short and J 0 bases short, with 12 bases between. CDR3 DNA sequence: TGCGCCAGCAGAGACGGCCCTAATAGCAATCAGCCCCAGCATTTT. As protein: CASRDGPNSNQPQHF. Full variable domain (remainder filled in from reference TRBV5-1 and TRBJ1-5): KAGVTQTPRYLIKTRGQQVTLSCSPISGHRSVSWYQQTPGQGLQFLFEYFSETQRNKGNFPGRFSGRQFSNSRSEMNVSTLELGDSALYLCASRDGPNSNQPQHFGDGTRLSIL.

The chain joins TRBV7-2 to TRBJ2-3; 9 nucleotides line up with TRBD2. The germline gives CDR1 SGHTA, CDR2 FQGNSA. The CDR3 sequence is 17 residues long. Losses at the gene ends were 4 bases for V and 2 bases for J; bases not matched to a gene: 10. The CDR3, as DNA: TGTGCCAGCAGCTACCAGGGGGGACTAGCAATCACAGATACGCAGTATTTT. It yields the protein CASSYQGGLAITDTQYF. Looking up the rest from reference TRBV7-2 and TRBJ2-3 gives the full variable domain: GAGVSQSPSNKVTEKGKDVELRCDPISGHTALYWYRQSLGQGLEFLIYFQGNSAPDKSGLPSDRFSAERTGGSVSTLTIQRTQQEDSAVYLCASSYQGGLAITDTQYFGPGTRLTVL.

J is TRBJ2-1 and V is TRBV5-3; 10 positions match TRBD1. TRBV5-3 is annotated as an ORF whose role is uncertain. V was pared by 3 bases and J by 4 bases, with 10 bases of the junction left unmatched. The CDR3 extends over 17 amino acids. CDR3: CARSSTYRDRGYNEQFF. The CDR3 DNA is TGTGCCAGAAGCTCTACCTACCGGGACAGGGGTTACAATGAGCAGTTCTTC.

The V and J genes are TRBV28 and TRBJ2-7, with 7 bases that match TRBD2. The CDR3 loop spans 13 amino acids. The V segment lost 8 bases and the J segment 3 bases; nucleotides outside the gene matches: 7. CDR1 MDHEN and CDR2 SYDVKM come from the germline V gene. CDR3 nucleotide sequence: TGTGCCAGCGTCGGGAGGTTGCTCTACGAGCAGTACTTC. This codes for CASVGRLLYEQYF.

The genes are TRBV11-2 and TRBJ2-5, with a tentative D call TRBD2 (5 bases). The CDR3 is made up of 15 amino acids. V was trimmed by 3 bases and J by 2 bases, leaving 13 bases between them. The germline V gene encodes CDR1 SGHAT and CDR2 FQNNGV. In nucleotides, the CDR3 is TGTGCCAGCAGCTTTCGGGGAATGAGGCAAGAGACCCAGTACTTC. Protein: CASSFRGMRQETQYF.

This sequence joins TRBV12-5 and TRBJ2-5, with unresolved D. V was clipped by 1 base and J by 9 bases, with 9 bases between them. The length of the CDR3 is 12 residues. Germline lookup yields CDR1 LGHNT and CDR2 FRNRAP. CDR3 in amino acids: CASGLGVWAQYF. In DNA form, the CDR3 reads TGTGCTAGTGGTTTGGGGGTGTGGGCCCAGTACTTC. The complete variable domain, with remaining parts taken from reference TRBV12-5 and TRBJ2-5, reads DARVTQTPRHKVTEMGQEVTMRCQPILGHNTVFWYRQTMMQGLELLAYFRNRAPLDDSGMPKDRFSAEMPDATLATLKIQPSEPRDSAVYFCASGLGVWAQYFGPGTRLLVL.

This rearrangement joins TRBV27 to TRBJ2-2; D remains unclear. Per the germline V gene, CDR1 is MNHEY and CDR2 is SMNVEV (reference sequence). The CDR3 consists of 16 residues. V was pared by 7 bases and J by 5 bases, with 20 bases between. CDR3 sequence reads: CASTVMWGSRTGELFF. Here the CDR3 DNA reads TGTGCCAGCACCGTCATGTGGGGTTCGCGGACCGGGGAGCTGTTTTTT.

This clone was recorded only once. This chain uses TRBV28 with TRBJ2-3; 13 bases fit TRBD2. V was pared by 6 bases and J by 8 bases, with 11 bases of the junction left unmatched. This CDR3 has 16 residues. Germline lookup yields CDR1 MDHEN and CDR2 SYDVKM. The CDR3 reads CASRTSGRSFVGTQYF. CDR3 in DNA: TGTGCCAGCAGGACTAGCGGGAGGTCCTTCGTAGGTACGCAGTATTTT.

V gene TRBV2 combines with J gene TRBJ2-7; 7 nucleotides agree with TRBD1. The CDR3 extends over 15 amino acids. The V segment lost 10 bases and the J segment 2 bases; nucleotides outside the gene matches: 14. Per germline, CDR1 SNHLY and CDR2 FYNNEI. The CDR3 protein is CATRGATGTTYEQYF. CDR3 sequence (DNA): TGTGCCACCCGAGGGGCGACAGGGACCACCTACGAGCAGTACTTC.

This clone was observed once. CDR3 bases: TGTGCCAGCAGCCCCGGAACAGCGACCGGGGAGCTGTTTTTT. Protein: CASSPGTATGELFF. The rearrangement links TRBV7-2 to TRBJ2-2; D uncertain. The V gene lost 5 bases and the J gene lost 5 bases, with 12 bases spanning the gap. There are 14 residues in the CDR3. Germline lookup yields CDR1 SGHTA and CDR2 FQGNSA.

This chain uses TRBV5-5 with TRBJ2-7; tentative D call: TRBD1 (6 bases). V was shortened by 2 bases and J by 2 bases, with 8 bases between the two germline ends. The germline V gene has CDR1 SGHKS and CDR2 YYEKEE (reference sequence). The CDR3 contains 13 residues. CDR3 DNA: TGTGCCAGCAGCTTACAGGGAACCTACGAGCAGTACTTC. Protein: CASSLQGTYEQYF. Full variable domain (missing parts from reference TRBV5-5 and TRBJ2-7): DAGVTQSPTHLIKTRGQQVTLRCSPISGHKSVSWYQQVLGQGPQFIFQYYEKEERGRGNFPDRFSARQFPNYSSELNVNALLLGDSALYLCASSLQGTYEQYFGPGTRLTVT.

Regarding this clone: Additional DNA sequences in this sample encode the identical CDR3. The J gene is TRBJ2-7, the V gene TRBV18; 9 bases fit TRBD1. This CDR3 is 15 amino acids long. The V and J ends lost 3 bases and 2 bases, in that order; junction bases with no gene match: 5. Germline loops: CDR1 KGHSH, CDR2 LQKENI. CDR3 residues: CASSPGQGGTYEQYF. The CDR3 DNA reads as TGTGCCAGCTCACCGGGACAGGGAGGGACCTACGAGCAGTACTTC. Based on the CDR3 plus reference TRBV18 and TRBJ2-7, the full variable domain is NAGVMQNPRHLVRRRGQEARLRCSPMKGHSHVYWYRQLPEEGLKFMVYLQKENIIDESGMPKERFSAEFPKEGPSILRIQQVVRGDSAAYFCASSPGQGGTYEQYFGPGTRLTVT.

The chain couples TRBV10-2 to TRBJ2-7; 11 nucleotides align to TRBD2. V lost 6 bases to trimming and J lost 5 bases; unmatched junction nucleotides: 9. CDR1 is WSHSY, CDR2 SAAADI, per germline. This CDR3 contains 15 residues. The CDR3 nucleotides read TGCGCCAGCAGGCCGGGACTAGCGGTAGGCCACGAGCAGTACTTC. Translation: CASRPGLAVGHEQYF.

The V gene is TRBV4-1, the J gene TRBJ2-7; the match to TRBD2 covers 7 bases. From germline, CDR1 is MGHRA and CDR2 YSYEKL. With V trimmed by 4 bases and J by 6 bases, 6 bases remained unmatched. CDR3 length equals 13 residues. The CDR3 DNA is TGCGCCAGCAGCCGAGGACTAGTCAGCGAGCAGTACTTC. Amino acid sequence: CASSRGLVSEQYF.

This clone was recorded once. The chain has TRBV30 and TRBJ2-1; D is undetermined. V was pared by 5 bases and J by 3 bases, with 5 bases between. This CDR3 is built from 11 residues. CDR1 and CDR2 from the germline V gene are GTSNPN and SVGIG (reference sequence). CDR3 loop: CAWGDYNEQFF. CDR3 sequence (DNA): TGTGCCTGGGGAGACTACAATGAGCAGTTCTTC.